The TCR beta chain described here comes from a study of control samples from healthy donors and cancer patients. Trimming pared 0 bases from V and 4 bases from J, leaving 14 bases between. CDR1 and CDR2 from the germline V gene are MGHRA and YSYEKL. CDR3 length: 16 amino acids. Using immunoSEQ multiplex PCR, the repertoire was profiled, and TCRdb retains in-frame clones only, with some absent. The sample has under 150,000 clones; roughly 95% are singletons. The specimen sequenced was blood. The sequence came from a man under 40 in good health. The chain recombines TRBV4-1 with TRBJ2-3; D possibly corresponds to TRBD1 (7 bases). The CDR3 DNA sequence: TGCGCCAGCAGCCAAGATCACAGGGGAGGCGCAGATACGCAGTATTTT. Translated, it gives CASSQDHRGGADTQYF.